The table lists the clone carrying this TCR beta chain with a few counts. The antigen remains undetermined. The CDR3 extends over 12 amino acids. Trimming pared 7 bases from V and 9 bases from J, leaving 13 bases between. Germline CDR1 reads SSHAT; CDR2 reads FNYEAQ (reference sequence). This sample stems from a study of blood T cells in healthy people across ages. The authors ran a second PCR of about 7 to 11 cycles using a sample-barcoded 5' primer and a J-beta primer mix. TCRdb passed the 5' RACE reads through MiXCR, listing each CDR3 protein once. The repertoire includes 1.5 million to 2 million distinct CDR3 sequences, approximately 30% of them detected once, and 7.7% sits in the top ten. The study, taken as a whole, reports: Age showed a roughly linear inverse relationship with TCR beta diversity per million T cells.

The chain employs TRBV7-7 and TRBJ2-1; D ambiguous. Sequences were obtained from blood. This sequence was found in a young woman in good health. For the CDR3, the DNA is TGTGCCAGCAACTCCGGTATAGGTGAGCAGTTCTTC. It specifies CASNSGIGEQFF.